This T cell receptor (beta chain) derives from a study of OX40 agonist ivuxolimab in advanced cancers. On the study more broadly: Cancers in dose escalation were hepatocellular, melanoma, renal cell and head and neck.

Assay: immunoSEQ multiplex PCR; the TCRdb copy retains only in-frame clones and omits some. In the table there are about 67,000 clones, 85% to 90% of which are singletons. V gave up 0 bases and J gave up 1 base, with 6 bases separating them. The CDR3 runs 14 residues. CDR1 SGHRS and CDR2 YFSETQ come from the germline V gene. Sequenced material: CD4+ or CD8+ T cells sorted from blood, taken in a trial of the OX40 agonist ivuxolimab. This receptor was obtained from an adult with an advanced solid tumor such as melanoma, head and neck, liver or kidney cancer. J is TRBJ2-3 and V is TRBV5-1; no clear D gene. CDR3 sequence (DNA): TGCGCCAGCAGCTTGGACGGCGGCACAGATACGCAGTATTTT. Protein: CASSLDGGTDTQYF.